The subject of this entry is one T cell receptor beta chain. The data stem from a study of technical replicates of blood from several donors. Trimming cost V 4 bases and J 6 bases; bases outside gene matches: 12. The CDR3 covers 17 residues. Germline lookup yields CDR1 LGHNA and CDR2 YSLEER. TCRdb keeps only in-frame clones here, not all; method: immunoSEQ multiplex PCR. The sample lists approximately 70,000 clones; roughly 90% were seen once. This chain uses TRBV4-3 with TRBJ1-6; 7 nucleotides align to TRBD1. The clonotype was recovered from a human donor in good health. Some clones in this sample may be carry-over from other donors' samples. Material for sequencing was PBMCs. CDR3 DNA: TGCGCCAGCAGCCTGAGGGGCGGAGGGGGCTCTAATTCACCCCTCCACTTT. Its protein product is CASSLRGGGGSNSPLHF.